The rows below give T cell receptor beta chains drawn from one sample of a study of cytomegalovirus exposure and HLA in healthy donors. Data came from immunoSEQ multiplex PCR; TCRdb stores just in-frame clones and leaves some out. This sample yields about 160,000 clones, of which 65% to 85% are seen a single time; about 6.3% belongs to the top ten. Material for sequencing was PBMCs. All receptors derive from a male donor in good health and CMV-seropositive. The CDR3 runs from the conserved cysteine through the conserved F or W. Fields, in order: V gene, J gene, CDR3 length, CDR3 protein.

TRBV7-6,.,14,CASSSSGTGYEQYF
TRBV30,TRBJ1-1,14,CAWSAGTVNTEAFF
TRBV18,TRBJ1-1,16,CASSPGGRGMNTEAFF
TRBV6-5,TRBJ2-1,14,CASSGLAGGNEQFF
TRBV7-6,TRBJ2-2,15,CASTPPGGNTGELFF
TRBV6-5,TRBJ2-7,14,CASSYTGTSYEQYF
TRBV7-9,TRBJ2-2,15,CASSTLGGPTGELFF
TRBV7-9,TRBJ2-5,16,CASSLFASGYLETQYF
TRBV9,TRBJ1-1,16,CASSVSLQGRNTEAFF
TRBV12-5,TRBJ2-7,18,CASGLTSGSGHILGEQYF
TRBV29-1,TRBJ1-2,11,CSVETGYGYTF
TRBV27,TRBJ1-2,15,CASSLGPQGAGGYTF
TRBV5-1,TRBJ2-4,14,CASSSGGSGNIQYF
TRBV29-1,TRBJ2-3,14,CSVALGGPTDTQYF
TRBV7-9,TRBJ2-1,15,CASSGGRADYNEQFF
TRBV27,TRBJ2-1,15,CASSDRRSSYNEQFF
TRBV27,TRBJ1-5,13,CASSLMVRQPQHF
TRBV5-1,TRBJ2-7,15,CASSFIAASSYEQYF
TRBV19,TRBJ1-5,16,CASSDPKRQGIMTQHF
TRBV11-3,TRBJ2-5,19,CASSPLGLAGGRDLETQYF
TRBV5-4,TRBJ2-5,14,CASSWDRYQETQYF
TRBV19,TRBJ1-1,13,CASSRTDPTEAFF
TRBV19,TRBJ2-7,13,CASRGTGSYEQYF
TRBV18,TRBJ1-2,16,CASSPLGPPPGYGYTF
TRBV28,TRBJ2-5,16,CASSAPGTEEKETQYF
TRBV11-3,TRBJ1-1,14,CASSGRQGNTEAFF
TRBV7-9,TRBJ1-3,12,CSSSPDGNTIYF
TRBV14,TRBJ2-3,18,CASSQEVFGVTSTDTQYF
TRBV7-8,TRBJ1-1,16,CASSSTTGGAFTEAFF
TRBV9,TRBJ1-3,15,CASSSLQGTGNTIYF
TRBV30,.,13,CAWKGAITYEQYF
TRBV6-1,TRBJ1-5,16,CASSEARRYSNQPQHF
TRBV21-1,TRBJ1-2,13,CASSKARGSGYTF
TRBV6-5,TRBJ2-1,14,CASSLGSSYNEQFF
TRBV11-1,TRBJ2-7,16,CASSTRVRAGASEQYF
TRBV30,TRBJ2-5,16,CAWSFSGQNFQETQYF
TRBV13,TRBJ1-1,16,CASSLRDRGPGTEAFF
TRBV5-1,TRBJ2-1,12,CASSGTYNEQFF
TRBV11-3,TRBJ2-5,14,CASGTSGREETQYF
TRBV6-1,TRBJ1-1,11,CASSEGAEAFF
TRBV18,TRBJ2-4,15,CASFPDLAGVNIQYF
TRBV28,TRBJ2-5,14,CASSLEAEQETQYF
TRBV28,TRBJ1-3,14,CASSFGGLGNTIYF
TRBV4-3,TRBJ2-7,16,CASSQDPSGSSYEQYF
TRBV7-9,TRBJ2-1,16,CSSSLAGGPSYNEQFF
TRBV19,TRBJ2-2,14,CASSMGQYTGELFF
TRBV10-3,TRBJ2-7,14,CAIGTGGASYEQYF
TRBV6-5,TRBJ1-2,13,CASSYSSSGGYTF
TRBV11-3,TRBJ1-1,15,CASSLQMDRDTEAFF
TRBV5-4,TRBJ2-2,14,CASSRGEITGELFF
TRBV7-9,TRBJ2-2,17,CSSSPQPGQNNTGELFF
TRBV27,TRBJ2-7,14,CASSATGTAYEQYF
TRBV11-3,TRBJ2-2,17,CASSLTPPGGSTGELFF
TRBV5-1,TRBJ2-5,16,CASSFRQGVGGETQYF
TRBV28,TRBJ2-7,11,CASTTPREQYF
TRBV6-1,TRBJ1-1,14,CASSGYRVNTEAFF
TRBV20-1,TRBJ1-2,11,CNASPRDGYTF
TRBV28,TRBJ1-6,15,CASSFRQARNSPLHF
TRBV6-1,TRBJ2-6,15,CASSEKSSGANVLTF